A selection of T cell receptor beta chains follows, all from one sample in a study of shared clonotypes between healthy human individuals. Assay: immunoSEQ multiplex PCR; the TCRdb copy retains only in-frame clones and omits some. The top ten clones hold around 0.21% of a sample with about 800,000 clones, roughly 96% of them seen once. Sequenced: naive CD8+ T cells sorted from blood. The receptors here all came from a man younger than 45 in good health. Each CDR3 is given with its conserved first and last residue. Each record gives: V gene, D gene, J gene, CDR3 length, clone size, CDR3 protein, CDR3 DNA. A D gene is named only where the DNA matches it firmly. Rows give clone size only sometimes, using once, few, many, or a class for an expanded clone.

TRBV21-1	.	TRBJ2-1	15	.	CASSNGGHSYNEQFF	TGTGCCAGCAGCAACGGCGGGCACTCCTACAATGAGCAGTTCTTC
TRBV15	TRBD2	TRBJ2-7	16	.	CATGILSGRALGEQYF	TGTGCCACAGGGATCCTTAGCGGGAGGGCCCTAGGCGAGCAGTACTTC
TRBV27	.	TRBJ2-7	14	.	CASSLTGTTYEQYF	TGTGCCAGCAGTTTAACAGGGACCACCTACGAGCAGTACTTC
TRBV19	.	TRBJ1-1	16	.	CASSPGVGPTGTEAFF	TGTGCCAGTAGTCCGGGCGTGGGGCCGACGGGCACTGAAGCTTTCTTT
TRBV11-2	.	TRBJ1-1	13	.	CASSDPWKEGAFF	TGTGCCAGCAGTGATCCCTGGAAGGAAGGAGCTTTCTTT
TRBV27	.	TRBJ1-1	13	.	CASSLYLDTEAFF	TGTGCCAGCAGTTTATATCTTGACACTGAAGCTTTCTTT
TRBV7-9	.	TRBJ2-7	14	.	CASSSMGPVRGQYF	TGTGCCAGCAGCTCGATGGGACCAGTACGTGGGCAGTACTTC
TRBV9	.	TRBJ2-5	15	.	CASSDRVTNLETQYF	TGTGCCAGCAGCGACCGGGTCACAAACTTGGAGACCCAGTACTTC
TRBV19	.	TRBJ1-5	17	.	CASTIGEGYYPHQPQHF	TGTGCCAGTACCATCGGAGAGGGTTATTACCCCCATCAGCCCCAGCATTTT
TRBV7-2	.	TRBJ1-5	15	.	CASSYRQALNQPQHF	TGTGCCAGCAGCTACAGACAGGCACTCAATCAGCCCCAGCATTTT
TRBV10-2	.	TRBJ2-5	12	.	CASSEVSGTQYF	TGCGCCAGCAGTGAGGTCTCAGGGACCCAGTACTTC
TRBV27	TRBD2	TRBJ2-7	14	.	CASSRGDRSYEQYF	TGTGCCAGCAGTCGGGGGGACCGTTCCTACGAGCAGTACTTC
TRBV19	TRBD1	TRBJ1-1	14	.	CASSLGQGASEAFF	TGTGCCAGTAGTTTGGGACAGGGGGCTTCTGAAGCTTTCTTT
TRBV7-6	.	TRBJ1-5	13	.	CASSLETDQPQHF	TGTGCCAGCAGCTTAGAGACCGATCAGCCCCAGCATTTT
TRBV4-3	.	TRBJ1-2	14	.	CASSPGRGNYGYTF	TGCGCCAGCAGTCCAGGGCGCGGAAACTATGGCTACACCTTC
TRBV9	TRBD2	TRBJ2-3	16	.	CASSLRTSGISDTQYF	TGTGCCAGCAGCTTACGGACTAGCGGGATATCAGATACGCAGTATTTT
TRBV5-1	TRBD1	TRBJ2-7	14	.	CASSSGTGTYEQYF	TGCGCCAGCAGTTCCGGGACAGGGACCTACGAGCAGTACTTC
TRBV7-2	.	TRBJ2-7	14	.	CASSPRGGEGEQYF	TGTGCCAGCAGCCCGCGGGGCGGCGAAGGCGAGCAGTACTTC
TRBV7-8	TRBD2	TRBJ2-1	19	.	CASILRRPGLAGVGNEQFF	TGTGCCAGCATACTAAGGAGACCGGGACTAGCGGGAGTGGGGAATGAGCAGTTCTTC
TRBV6-1	.	TRBJ1-2	11	.	CASSETYGYTF	TGTGCCAGCAGTGAAACCTATGGCTACACCTTC
TRBV13	TRBD2	TRBJ2-1	18	.	CASSLGTASGLAYNEQFF	TGTGCCAGCAGCTTAGGTACGGCTAGCGGGCTCGCCTACAATGAGCAGTTCTTC
TRBV7-2	.	TRBJ2-1	16	.	CASSLGWGDPGPYQFF	TGTGCCAGCAGCTTAGGGTGGGGTGACCCCGGACCGTATCAGTTCTTC
TRBV29-1	TRBD1	TRBJ2-2	15	.	CSVDGTGVNTGELFF	TGCAGCGTTGACGGGACAGGGGTGAACACCGGGGAGCTGTTTTTT
TRBV2	TRBD1	TRBJ2-5	17	.	CASSTFTDRLQLETQYF	TGTGCCAGCAGTACCTTTACGGACAGGCTACAGTTGGAGACCCAGTACTTC
TRBV7-9	TRBD1	TRBJ1-3	16	.	CASSLVRDRSGNTIYF	TGTGCCAGCAGCTTAGTCCGGGACAGAAGTGGAAACACCATATATTTT
TRBV11-2	.	TRBJ2-7	13	.	CASSPRALNEQYF	TGTGCCAGCAGCCCCCGTGCTTTAAACGAGCAGTACTTC
TRBV9	.	TRBJ1-2	15	.	CASGKNRVVNYGYTF	TGTGCCAGCGGTAAAAACAGGGTGGTTAACTATGGCTACACCTTC
TRBV7-2	.	TRBJ2-1	15	.	CASSSPRLVINEQFF	TGTGCCAGCAGCTCCCCGAGACTAGTAATCAATGAGCAGTTCTTC
TRBV2	.	TRBJ2-7	10	.	CASGGSEQYF	TGTGCCAGCGGTGGTTCCGAGCAGTACTTC
TRBV28	.	TRBJ1-1	13	.	CASSLTVWVEAFF	TGTGCCAGCAGTTTGACTGTGTGGGTTGAAGCTTTCTTT
TRBV11-2	TRBD2	TRBJ2-7	12	.	CASWGGDDEQYF	TGTGCCAGCTGGGGAGGGGATGACGAGCAGTACTTC
TRBV7-2	.	TRBJ2-5	14	.	CASSLVGGLETQYF	TGTGCCAGCAGCTTAGTGGGGGGCTTGGAGACCCAGTACTTC
TRBV11-2	.	TRBJ1-5	13	.	CASSRTNNQPQHF	TGTGCCAGCAGCCGGACAAACAATCAGCCCCAGCATTTT
TRBV5-6	TRBD2	TRBJ2-5	16	.	CASSLGTSGGQETQYF	TGTGCCAGCAGCTTGGGCACAAGCGGGGGACAAGAGACCCAGTACTTC
TRBV7-2	TRBD2	TRBJ2-1	15	.	CASSFALAVYNEQFF	TGTGCCAGCAGCTTCGCACTAGCGGTCTACAATGAGCAGTTCTTC
TRBV15	.	TRBJ1-1	15	.	CATSRDRGLAAEAFF	TGTGCCACCAGCAGAGATCGTGGGCTAGCCGCAGAAGCTTTCTTT
TRBV7-9	.	TRBJ2-7	12	.	CASSPGHSEQYF	TGTGCCAGCAGTCCGGGCCATAGCGAGCAGTACTTC
TRBV27	.	TRBJ2-7	16	.	CASSTLDGHLSYEQYF	TGTGCCAGCAGTACTTTAGACGGACACCTCTCCTACGAGCAGTACTTC
TRBV23-1	TRBD1	TRBJ2-5	15	.	CASKTGTGDQETQYF	TGCGCCAGCAAGACCGGGACAGGGGACCAAGAGACCCAGTACTTC
TRBV29-1	.	TRBJ1-3	14	.	CSVERPRAGNTIYF	TGCAGCGTTGAAAGGCCCAGGGCGGGGAACACCATATATTTT
TRBV29-1	TRBD1	TRBJ2-5	17	.	CSVEGVPGQGADETQYF	TGCAGCGTTGAAGGGGTACCGGGACAGGGGGCGGATGAGACCCAGTACTTC
TRBV9	.	TRBJ2-1	14	.	CASSVAGGRNEQFF	TGTGCCAGCAGCGTAGCCGGGGGAAGGAATGAGCAGTTCTTC
TRBV10-2	.	TRBJ2-3	15	.	CASSELAQVTDTQYF	TGCGCCAGCAGTGAACTAGCCCAAGTGACAGATACGCAGTATTTT
TRBV4-1	.	TRBJ2-1	16	.	CASSHRFQADYNEQFF	TGCGCCAGCAGCCACCGCTTCCAAGCGGACTACAATGAGCAGTTCTTC
TRBV9	.	TRBJ1-1	15	.	CASSVSVEGWPEAFF	TGTGCCAGCAGCGTAAGCGTCGAAGGTTGGCCTGAAGCTTTCTTT
TRBV4-1	TRBD1	TRBJ2-7	16	.	CASSQVAGTGTYEQYF	TGCGCCAGCAGCCAAGTAGCCGGGACAGGGACCTACGAGCAGTACTTC
TRBV27	.	TRBJ2-7	13	.	CASSMDARNEQYF	TGTGCCAGCAGTATGGACGCGAGGAACGAGCAGTACTTC
TRBV7-2	.	TRBJ1-5	15	.	CASSLERSLGQPQHF	TGTGCCAGCAGCTTAGAGAGGTCCCTTGGGCAGCCCCAGCATTTT
TRBV27	.	TRBJ2-7	14	.	CASSFGGYLYEQYF	TGTGCCAGCAGTTTCGGGGGCTACCTCTACGAGCAGTACTTC
TRBV5-1	.	TRBJ1-1	14	.	CASKSETGNTEAFF	TGCGCCAGCAAATCTGAGACAGGGAACACTGAAGCTTTCTTT
TRBV19	TRBD2	TRBJ2-1	16	.	CASNPWGGSSDNEQFF	TGTGCCAGTAACCCCTGGGGCGGGAGCAGCGACAATGAGCAGTTCTTC
TRBV18	TRBD1	TRBJ2-2	13	.	CASSDRATGELFF	TGTGCCAGCTCCGACAGGGCAACCGGGGAGCTGTTTTTT
TRBV11-2	TRBD2	TRBJ2-7	15	.	CASSLALAGGYEQYF	TGTGCCAGCAGCTTAGCACTAGCGGGAGGCTACGAGCAGTACTTC
TRBV9	.	TRBJ2-7	14	.	CASSPGRYHYEQYF	TGTGCCAGCAGTCCCGGGCGGTACCACTACGAGCAGTACTTC
TRBV6-5	TRBD2	TRBJ2-7	15	.	CASSLAGALLDEQYF	TGTGCCAGCAGTCTAGCGGGAGCCTTACTGGACGAGCAGTACTTC
TRBV6-6	.	TRBJ2-1	14	.	CASSYADAYNEQFF	TGTGCCAGCAGTTACGCCGACGCGTACAATGAGCAGTTCTTC
TRBV9	TRBD2	TRBJ2-7	18	once	CASSEADTVAGVRHEQYF	TGTGCCAGCAGCGAGGCCGACACTGTAGCGGGAGTCCGTCACGAGCAGTACTTC
TRBV30	.	TRBJ1-1	11	.	CAFTGPTEAFF	TGTGCCTTTACAGGGCCCACTGAAGCTTTCTTT
TRBV27	.	TRBJ2-7	11	.	CASAGGYEQYF	TGTGCCAGCGCAGGCGGCTACGAGCAGTACTTC
TRBV6-5	.	TRBJ2-5	12	.	CARTSSGETQYF	TGTGCCAGAACCTCTAGTGGGGAGACCCAGTACTTC